This is a list of T cell receptor beta chains from one sample in a study of OX40 agonist ivuxolimab in advanced cancers. TCRdb's copy holds only in-frame clones and misses some; the assay was immunoSEQ multiplex PCR. Of about 36,000 clones listed, 70% to 80% are singletons. The sample here was CD4+ or CD8+ T cells sorted from blood, taken in a trial of the OX40 agonist ivuxolimab. Source of these receptors: an adult with an advanced solid tumor such as melanoma, head and neck, liver or kidney cancer. The CDR3 runs from the conserved cysteine through the conserved F or W. The D gene is left open where the match is weak. Size is stated for part of the rows, as once, few or many counts, or as a class when the clone is expanded.

TRBJ2-3	TRBV9	NA	NA	CASSPRTNTDTQYF	TGTGCCAGCAGCCCCAGGACTAACACAGATACGCAGTATTTT
TRBJ2-1	TRBV29-1	NA	NA	CSVDDPRGANSYNEQFF	TGCAGCGTTGACGACCCCAGGGGGGCCAACTCCTACAATGAGCAGTTCTTC
TRBJ2-6	TRBV5-1	NA	NA	CASSLSLSGANVLTF	TGCGCCAGCAGCTTATCTCTGTCTGGGGCCAACGTCCTGACTTTC
TRBJ1-6	TRBV9	NA	NA	CASSVADINSPLHF	TGTGCCAGCAGCGTAGCGGACATTAATTCACCCCTCCACTTT
TRBJ2-1	TRBV27	NA	NA	CASSHSPVGEQFF	TGTGCCAGCAGTCACTCCCCGGTTGGTGAGCAGTTCTTC
TRBJ1-1	TRBV11-2	NA	once	CASSKTLVNTEAFF	TGTGCCAGCAGCAAGACGTTGGTAAACACTGAAGCTTTCTTT
TRBJ1-1	TRBV2	NA	NA	CASNGRSVEAFF	TGTGCCAGCAACGGCAGGTCCGTTGAAGCTTTCTTT
TRBJ2-1	TRBV10-3	NA	NA	CAIALAYNEQFF	TGTGCCATCGCCCTGGCGTACAATGAGCAGTTCTTC
TRBJ1-5	TRBV6-1	NA	NA	CASSEALFSVGNQPQHF	TGTGCCAGCAGTGAAGCGCTTTTCTCAGTGGGCAATCAGCCCCAGCATTTT
TRBJ1-2	TRBV29-1	NA	NA	CSVGVDTNYGYTF	TGCAGCGTTGGCGTGGATACTAACTATGGCTACACCTTC
TRBJ2-3	TRBV5-1	TRBD2	NA	CASSLGGSADTQYF	TGCGCCAGCAGCTTGGGCGGGAGCGCAGATACGCAGTATTTT
TRBJ2-5	TRBV5-8	NA	NA	CASSTGRYQETQYF	TGTGCCAGCAGCACCGGACGGTATCAAGAGACCCAGTACTTC
TRBJ2-5	TRBV5-4	TRBD2	NA	CASSLLVAGTQPRGETQYF	TGTGCCAGCAGCTTGCTGGTAGCGGGGACCCAACCGAGGGGAGAGACCCAGTACTTC
TRBJ1-4	TRBV9	NA	NA	CASSVAGGYSEKLFF	TGTGCCAGCAGCGTAGCTGGGGGGTACAGCGAAAAACTGTTTTTT
TRBJ1-1	TRBV6-5	NA	NA	CASAGRMNTEAFF	TGTGCCAGCGCGGGGAGAATGAACACTGAAGCTTTCTTT
TRBJ1-1	TRBV7-2	TRBD1	NA	CASSLAGQGTNTEAFF	TGTGCCAGCAGCTTAGCGGGACAGGGGACGAACACTGAAGCTTTCTTT
TRBJ1-1	TRBV5-1	NA	once	CASSLYNRMNTEAFF	TGCGCCAGCAGCTTGTATAACCGCATGAACACTGAAGCTTTCTTT
TRBJ1-2	TRBV5-8	NA	NA	CASSPFGQGTYGYTF	TGTGCCAGCAGCCCCTTTGGGCAGGGGACCTATGGCTACACCTTC
TRBJ1-1	TRBV5-1	TRBD1	few	CASSLDTGVTEAFF	TGCGCCAGCAGCTTGGATACAGGGGTCACTGAAGCTTTCTTT
TRBJ2-1	TRBV4-1	NA	once	CASSHPRRTHNEQFF	TGCGCCAGCAGCCACCCTCGCCGCACGCACAATGAGCAGTTCTTC
TRBJ2-2	TRBV7-2	TRBD2	few	CASSPTLAGGPGELFF	TGTGCCAGCAGCCCTACGTTAGCGGGGGGGCCCGGGGAGCTGTTTTTT
TRBJ2-1	TRBV9	NA	NA	CASSVGSARLNEQFF	TGTGCCAGCAGCGTAGGGTCCGCCCGACTTAATGAGCAGTTCTTC